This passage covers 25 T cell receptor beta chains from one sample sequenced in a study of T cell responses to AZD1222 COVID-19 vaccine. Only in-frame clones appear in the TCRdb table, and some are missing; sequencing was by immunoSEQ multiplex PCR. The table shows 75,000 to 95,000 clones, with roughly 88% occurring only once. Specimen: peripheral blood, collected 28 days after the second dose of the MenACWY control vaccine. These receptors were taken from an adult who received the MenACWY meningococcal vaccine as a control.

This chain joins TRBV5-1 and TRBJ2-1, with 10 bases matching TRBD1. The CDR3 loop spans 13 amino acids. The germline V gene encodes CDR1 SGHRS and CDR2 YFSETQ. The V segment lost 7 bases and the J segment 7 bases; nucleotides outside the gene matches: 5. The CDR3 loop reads CASRRQGANEQFF. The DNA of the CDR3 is TGCGCCAGCCGGAGACAGGGGGCTAATGAGCAGTTCTTC.

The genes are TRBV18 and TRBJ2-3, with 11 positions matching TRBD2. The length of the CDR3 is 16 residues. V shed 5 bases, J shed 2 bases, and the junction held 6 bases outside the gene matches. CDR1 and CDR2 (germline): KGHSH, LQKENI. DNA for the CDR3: TGTGCCAGCTCATTGACTAGCGGGGTCCTCACAGATACGCAGTATTTT. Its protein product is CASSLTSGVLTDTQYF.

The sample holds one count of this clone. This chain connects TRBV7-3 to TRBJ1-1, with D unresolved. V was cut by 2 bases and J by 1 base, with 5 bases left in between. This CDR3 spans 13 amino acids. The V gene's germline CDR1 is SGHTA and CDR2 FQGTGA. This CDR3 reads CASSLYENTEAFF. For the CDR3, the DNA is TGTGCCAGCAGCTTATATGAGAACACTGAAGCTTTCTTT.

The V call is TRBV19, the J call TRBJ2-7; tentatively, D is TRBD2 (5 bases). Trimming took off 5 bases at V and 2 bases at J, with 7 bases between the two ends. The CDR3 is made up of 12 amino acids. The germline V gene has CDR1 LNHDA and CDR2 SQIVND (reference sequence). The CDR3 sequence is CASSPGTYEQYF. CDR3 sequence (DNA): TGTGCCAGTAGTCCGGGGACCTACGAGCAGTACTTC.

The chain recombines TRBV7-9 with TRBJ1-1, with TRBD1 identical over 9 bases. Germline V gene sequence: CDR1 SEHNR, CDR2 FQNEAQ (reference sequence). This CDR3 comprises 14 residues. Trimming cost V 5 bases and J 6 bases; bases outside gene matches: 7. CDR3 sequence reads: CASSLTGGAAEAFF. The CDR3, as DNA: TGTGCCAGCAGCCTTACAGGGGGCGCCGCTGAAGCTTTCTTT.

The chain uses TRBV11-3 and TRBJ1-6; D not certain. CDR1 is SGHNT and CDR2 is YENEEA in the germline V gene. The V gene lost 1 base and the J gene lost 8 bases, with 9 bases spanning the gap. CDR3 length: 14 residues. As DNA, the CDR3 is TGTGCCAGCAGCTTAGGGCAGGAGGATTCACCCCTCCACTTT. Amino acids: CASSLGQEDSPLHF.

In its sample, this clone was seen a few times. CDR3: CASSSLTGVNTEAFF. CDR3 coding DNA: TGTGCCAGCAGTTCCCTGACAGGGGTGAACACTGAAGCTTTCTTT. The genes are TRBV28 and TRBJ1-1; 8 bases are shared with TRBD1. V shed 4 bases and J 0 bases; nucleotides not matched to a gene: 4. The germline CDR1 and CDR2 sequences are MDHEN and SYDVKM. This CDR3 is built from 15 residues.

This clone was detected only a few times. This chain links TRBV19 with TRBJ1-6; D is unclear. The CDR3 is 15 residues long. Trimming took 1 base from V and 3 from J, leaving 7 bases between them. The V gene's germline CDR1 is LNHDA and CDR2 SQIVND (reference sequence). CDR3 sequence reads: CASSIVGIYNSPLHF. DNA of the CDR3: TGTGCCAGTAGTATAGTGGGAATCTATAATTCACCCCTCCACTTT.

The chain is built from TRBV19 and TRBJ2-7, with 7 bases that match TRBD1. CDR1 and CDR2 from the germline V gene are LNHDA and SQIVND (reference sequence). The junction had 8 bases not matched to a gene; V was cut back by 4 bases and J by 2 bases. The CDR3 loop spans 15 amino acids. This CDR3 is CASSSGSQGAYEQYF. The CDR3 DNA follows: TGTGCCAGTAGTAGCGGTTCCCAGGGGGCCTACGAGCAGTACTTC.

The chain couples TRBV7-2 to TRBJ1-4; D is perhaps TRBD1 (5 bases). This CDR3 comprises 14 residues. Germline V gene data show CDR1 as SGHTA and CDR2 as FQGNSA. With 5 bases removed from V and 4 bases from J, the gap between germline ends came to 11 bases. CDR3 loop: CASSIRQSNEKLFF. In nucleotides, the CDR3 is TGTGCCAGCAGCATCCGACAGAGTAATGAAAAACTGTTTTTT.

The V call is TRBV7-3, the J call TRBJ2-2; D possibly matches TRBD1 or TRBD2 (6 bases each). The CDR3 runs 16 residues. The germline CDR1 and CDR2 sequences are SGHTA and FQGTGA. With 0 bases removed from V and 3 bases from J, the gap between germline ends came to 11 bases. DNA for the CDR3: TGTGCCAGCAGCTTAACGTTAGGGGGGCACACCGGGGAGCTGTTTTTT. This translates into CASSLTLGGHTGELFF. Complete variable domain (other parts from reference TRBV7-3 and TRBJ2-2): GAGVSQTPSNKVTEKGKYVELRCDPISGHTALYWYRQSLGQGPEFLIYFQGTGAADDSGLPNDRFFAVRPEGSVSTLKIQRTERGDSAVYLCASSLTLGGHTGELFFGEGSRLTVL.

For the CDR3, the DNA is TGTGCCAGCTCACTGTGGACAGGTTCACAAGAGACCCAGTACTTC. Residues: CASSLWTGSQETQYF. V and J are TRBV18 and TRBJ2-5; 7 nucleotides match TRBD1. Per the germline V gene, CDR1 is KGHSH and CDR2 is LQKENI. V lost 4 bases and J lost 2; bases outside the gene matches: 7. The CDR3 loop spans 15 amino acids.

This CDR3 is CASSSGTGGINEQFF. The CDR3 DNA reads as TGCGCCAGCAGCTCCGGGACAGGGGGTATCAATGAGCAGTTCTTC. The V and J genes are TRBV5-1 and TRBJ2-1, with TRBD1 matching 11 bases. CDR1 SGHRS and CDR2 YFSETQ come from the germline V gene. CDR3 size: 15 residues. Losses at the gene ends were 3 bases for V and 6 bases for J; bases not matched to a gene: 5.

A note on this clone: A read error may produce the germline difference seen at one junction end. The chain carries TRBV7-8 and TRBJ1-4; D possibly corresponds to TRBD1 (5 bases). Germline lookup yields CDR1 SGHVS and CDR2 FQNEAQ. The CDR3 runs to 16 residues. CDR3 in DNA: TGTGCCAGCAGCCTAGCTGGGGGAGGGGTGGGTGAAAAACTGTTTTTT. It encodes CASSLAGGGVGEKLFF.

This chain's CDR3 is CASMTSGGSLTDTQYF. Written as DNA, the CDR3 is TGTGCCAGTATGACTAGCGGGGGATCACTCACAGATACGCAGTATTTT. The rearrangement uses TRBV19 and TRBJ2-3; 12 bases agree with TRBD2. Germline CDR1 is LNHDA and CDR2 is SQIVND (reference sequence). The V and J ends lost 7 bases and 2 bases, in that order; junction bases with no gene match: 7. The CDR3 length is 16 residues. The full variable domain, rest sourced from reference TRBV19 and TRBJ2-3, is DGGITQSPKYLFRKEGQNVTLSCEQNLNHDAMYWYRQDPGQGLRLIYYSQIVNDFQKGDIAEGYSVSREKKESFPLTVTSAQKNPTAFYLCASMTSGGSLTDTQYFGPGTRLTVL.

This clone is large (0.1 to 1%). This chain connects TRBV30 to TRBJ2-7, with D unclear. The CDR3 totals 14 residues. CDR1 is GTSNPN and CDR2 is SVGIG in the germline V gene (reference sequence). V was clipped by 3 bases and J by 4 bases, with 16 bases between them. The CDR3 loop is CAWRGIESFYEQYF. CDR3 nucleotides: TGTGCCTGGAGAGGGATAGAAAGCTTTTACGAGCAGTACTTC.

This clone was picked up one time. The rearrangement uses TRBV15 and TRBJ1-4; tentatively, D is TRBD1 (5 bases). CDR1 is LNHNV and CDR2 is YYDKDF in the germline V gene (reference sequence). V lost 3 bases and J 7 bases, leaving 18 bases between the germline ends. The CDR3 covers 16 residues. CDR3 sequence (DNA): TGTGCCACCAGCAGGTCGACGGGGGGTGGAAGTGAAAAACTGTTTTTT. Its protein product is CATSRSTGGGSEKLFF.

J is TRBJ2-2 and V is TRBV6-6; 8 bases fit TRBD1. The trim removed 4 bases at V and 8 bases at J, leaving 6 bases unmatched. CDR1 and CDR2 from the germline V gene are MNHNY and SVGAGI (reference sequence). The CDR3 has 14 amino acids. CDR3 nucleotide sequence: TGTGCCAGCAGTTCCCAGGGGGCGCTGGGGGAGCTGTTTTTT. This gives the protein CASSSQGALGELFF.

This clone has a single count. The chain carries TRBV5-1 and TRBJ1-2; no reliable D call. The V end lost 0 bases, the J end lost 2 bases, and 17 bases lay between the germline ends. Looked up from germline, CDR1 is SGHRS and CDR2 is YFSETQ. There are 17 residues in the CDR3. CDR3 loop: CASSLGNLRASNYGYTF. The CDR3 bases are TGCGCCAGCAGCTTGGGAAACCTTAGGGCCTCCAACTATGGCTACACCTTC.

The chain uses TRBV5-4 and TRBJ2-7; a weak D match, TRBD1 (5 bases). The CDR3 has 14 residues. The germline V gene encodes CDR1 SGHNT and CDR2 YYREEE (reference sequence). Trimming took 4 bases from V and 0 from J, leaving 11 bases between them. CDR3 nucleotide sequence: TGTGCCAGCAGCGTCGACCAGGGCTCCTACGAGCAGTACTTC. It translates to CASSVDQGSYEQYF.

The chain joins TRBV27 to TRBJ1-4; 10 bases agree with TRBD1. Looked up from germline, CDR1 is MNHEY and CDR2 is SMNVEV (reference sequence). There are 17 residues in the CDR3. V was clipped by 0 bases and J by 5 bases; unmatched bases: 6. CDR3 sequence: CASSLSGTGVWNEKLFF. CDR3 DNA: TGTGCCAGCAGTTTATCGGGGACAGGGGTTTGGAATGAAAAACTGTTTTTT. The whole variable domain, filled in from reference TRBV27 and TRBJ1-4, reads EAQVTQNPRYLITVTGKKLTVTCSQNMNHEYMSWYRQDPGLGLRQIYYSMNVEVTDKGDVPEGYKVSRKEKRNFPLILESPSPNQTSLYFCASSLSGTGVWNEKLFFGSGTQLSVL.

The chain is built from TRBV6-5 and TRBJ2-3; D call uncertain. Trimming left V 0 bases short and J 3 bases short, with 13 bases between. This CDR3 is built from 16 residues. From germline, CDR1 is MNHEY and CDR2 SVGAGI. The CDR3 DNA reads TGTGCCAGCAGTTACTCGGGTAATGGAGTGACAGATACGCAGTATTTT. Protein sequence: CASSYSGNGVTDTQYF.

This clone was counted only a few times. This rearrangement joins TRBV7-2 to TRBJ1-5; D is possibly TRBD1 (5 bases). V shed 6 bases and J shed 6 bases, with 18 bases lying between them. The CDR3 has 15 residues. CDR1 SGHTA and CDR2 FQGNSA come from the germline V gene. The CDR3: CASSSQGGMVQPQHF. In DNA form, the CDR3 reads TGTGCCAGCAGTTCGCAGGGTGGGATGGTTCAGCCCCAGCATTTT.

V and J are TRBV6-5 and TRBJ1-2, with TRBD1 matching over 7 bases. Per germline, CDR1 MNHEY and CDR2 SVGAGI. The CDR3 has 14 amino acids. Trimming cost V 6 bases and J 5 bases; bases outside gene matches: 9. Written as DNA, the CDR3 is TGTGCCAGCAGCATCAGGGACAGATTTTATGGCTACACCTTC. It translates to CASSIRDRFYGYTF.

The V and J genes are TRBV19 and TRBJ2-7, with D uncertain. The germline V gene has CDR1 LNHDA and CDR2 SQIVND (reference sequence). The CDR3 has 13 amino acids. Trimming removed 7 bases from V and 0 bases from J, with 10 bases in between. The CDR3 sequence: CASKSPNSYEQYF. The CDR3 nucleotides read TGTGCCAGTAAGTCCCCAAACTCCTACGAGCAGTACTTC.